This TCR beta chain was observed in a study of cytomegalovirus exposure and HLA in healthy donors. This CDR3 is built from 12 residues. V shed 6 bases and J 10 bases; nucleotides not matched to a gene: 5. Germline V lookup: CDR1 MDHEN, CDR2 SYDVKM. The primer mix had 60 Vbeta and 13 Jbeta primers. The data were produced by immunoSEQ multiplex PCR, yet TCRdb's version contains in-frame clones alone and is incomplete. The sample includes around 150,000 clones, approximately 85% seen only once; the top ten take approximately 0.87%. This clonotype originated in a girl aged 2 to 10 in good health and CMV-seropositive. The chain carries TRBV28 and TRBJ1-5; 8 positions agree with TRBD1. Sequencing used PBMCs. The CDR3 reads CASSYRGSPQHF. CDR3 DNA: TGTGCCAGCAGCTACAGGGGGTCACCCCAGCATTTT.